This T cell receptor (beta chain) derives from a study of T cells in Graves' hyperthyroidism and ophthalmopathy. There are many counts of this clonotype. Its antigen is still unknown. From RNA transcripts, TCR beta CDR3 regions were amplified. A first-round RT-PCR of the TCR CDR3 used the HTBI primer set. Each CDR3 protein gets one entry after TCRdb re-called the multiplex PCR reads with MiXCR. This table holds 500,000 to 600,000 distinct CDR3 sequences, about 43% found once. Exclusion followed for patients with uncontrolled infection, other autoimmune disease, pregnancy or lactation. This CDR3 has 12 residues. Germline CDR1 reads LGHDT; CDR2 reads YNNKEL (reference sequence). The germline V and J ends were trimmed by 6 bases and 2 bases, with 4 bases remaining between them. Study conclusions and caveats: Prediction of ophthalmopathy progression came a median around 6.1 months pre-onset. Separation of ophthalmopathy from stable hyperthyroidism was achieved by a 13 V-J model.

The sequence came from a woman aged 18-35 years with Graves' hyperthyroidism. The chain carries TRBV3-1 and TRBJ2-2, with D unresolved. Sequencing input: peripheral blood or thyroid tissue (not recorded which). For the CDR3, the DNA is TGTGCCAGCAGGACAAACACCGGGGAGCTGTTTTTT. Residues: CASRTNTGELFF.